This TCR beta chain stems from a study of vaccination effects on CD4 cells after COVID-19. Points on this clone: The antigen is unknown.

Culture proceeded for 10 days, and CD4+ T cells were then isolated. The cohort was immunized with two doses of either the BNT162b2 or mRNA-1273 vaccine. TCRdb's table, derived via immunoSEQ multiplex PCR, lists solely in-frame clones and lacks some. Of tens of thousands of clones in the sample, 73% are singletons; the top ten hold approximately 2.2%. This CDR3 has 17 amino acids. Germline CDR1 KGHDR, CDR2 SFDVKD. V lost 3 bases, J lost 5 bases, and 10 bases stayed unmatched. V gene TRBV24-1 combines with J gene TRBJ2-1, with 9 bases identical to TRBD1. The source is a human donor who received a COVID-19 vaccine. Sequenced here: CD4+ T cells from PBMCs cultured without peptide, sampled after COVID-19 vaccination. CDR3 sequence (DNA): TGTGCCACCAGTGATCCGAAACCGGGACAGGGAGACAATGAGCAGTTCTTC. Residues: CATSDPKPGQGDNEQFF.